The present T cell receptor beta chain was sequenced within a study of tumor and adjacent non-tumor tissue in lung cancer. Study details: The cohort had around twelve adenocarcinoma, a couple of squamous cell and 1 small cell patients. Patients were aged about 30 to 80, ten or so men and roughly 5 women, stage I to III.

TCRbeta libraries were built with three rounds of nested PCR, modified from ARM-PCR. TCRdb ran MiXCR on the multiplex PCR reads and lists one entry per CDR3 protein. The repertoire holds roughly 93,000 distinct CDR3 sequences, with about 67% as singletons. A remark on this clonotype: Its antigen is unidentified. One end of the junction is discordant with germline, which a read error may explain.

Overall study results and limits: Tumor tissue had significantly higher TCR diversity than normal lung.

This sample's RNA came from whole unsorted tissue. The CDR3 has 13 residues. From germline, CDR1 is SGHVS and CDR2 FQNEAQ. The clonotype originates from a man aged 55-75 years with non-small cell lung cancer. The rearrangement uses TRBV7-8 and TRBJ1-2; D is unresolved. Sequenced material: lung tumor tissue. CDR3 region: CASSLDGSYGHTF. CDR3 nucleotide sequence: TGCGCCAGCAGCTTAGACGGCAGCTATGGCCACACCTTC.